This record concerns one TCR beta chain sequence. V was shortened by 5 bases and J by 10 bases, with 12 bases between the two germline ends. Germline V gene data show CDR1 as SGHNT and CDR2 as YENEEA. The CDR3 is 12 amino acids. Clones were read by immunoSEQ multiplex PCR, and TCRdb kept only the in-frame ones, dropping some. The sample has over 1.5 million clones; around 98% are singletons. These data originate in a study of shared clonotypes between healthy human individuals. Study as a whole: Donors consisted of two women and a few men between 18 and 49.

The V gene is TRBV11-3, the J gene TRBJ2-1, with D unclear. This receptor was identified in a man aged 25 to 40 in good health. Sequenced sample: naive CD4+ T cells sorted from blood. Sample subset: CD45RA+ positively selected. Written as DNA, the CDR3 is TGTGCCAGCAGCCCGGCAGAGCGCGAGCAGTTCTTC. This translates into CASSPAEREQFF. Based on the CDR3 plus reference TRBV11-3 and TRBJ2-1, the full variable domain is EAGVVQSPRYKIIEKKQPVAFWCNPISGHNTLYWYLQNLGQGPELLIRYENEEAVDDSQLPKDRFSAERLKGVDSTLKIQPAELGDSAVYLCASSPAEREQFFGPGTRLTVL.